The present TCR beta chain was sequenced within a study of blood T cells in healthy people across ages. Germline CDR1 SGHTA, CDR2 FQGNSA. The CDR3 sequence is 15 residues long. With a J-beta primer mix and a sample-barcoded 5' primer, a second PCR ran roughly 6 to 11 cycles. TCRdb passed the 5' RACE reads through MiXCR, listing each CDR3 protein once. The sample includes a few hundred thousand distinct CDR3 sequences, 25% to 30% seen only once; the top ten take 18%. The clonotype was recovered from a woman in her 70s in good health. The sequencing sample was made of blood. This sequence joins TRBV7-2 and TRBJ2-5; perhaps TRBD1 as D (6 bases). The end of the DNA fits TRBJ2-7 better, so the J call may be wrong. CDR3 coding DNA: TGTGCCAGCAGCTTAGCGGGCGGACAGCCCTACGAGCAGTACTTC. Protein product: CASSLAGGQPYEQYF.